The 29 T cell receptor beta chains listed next were all sequenced from one sample in a study of tumor-infiltrating lymphocytes in primary liver carcinoma. The input was 450 to 500 ng total RNA; TCR beta cDNA was made from it with a constant-region primer. Sequencing libraries for TCR beta derived from three nested multiplex PCR rounds that used slightly modified ARM-PCR. The opening two PCR rounds, around 11 cycles each, paired TRBV1-TRBV30 forward primers with a C-beta reverse primer. TCRdb re-derived calls from the multiplex PCR reads in MiXCR, one entry per CDR3 protein. The profile covers 70,000 to 95,000 distinct CDR3 sequences, with about 70% appearing a single time and around a quarter taken by the ten largest. Investigators took RNA and DNA out together from roughly 21-30 mg of unsorted bulk tissue. The sequenced material came from liver tumor tissue from sampling region 4. Described subset: tumor region T4, right-lateral pole. Source of these receptors: a man aged 35 to 55 with primary liver carcinoma and hepatitis B virus infection.

The gene calls are TRBV4-2 and TRBJ2-5, with TRBD2 identical over 14 bases. Germline CDR1 LGHNA, CDR2 YNFKEQ. The CDR3 extends over 16 amino acids. V dropped 6 bases and J dropped 5; count of bases not matched to a gene: 8. In DNA form, the CDR3 reads TGTGCCAGCAGAGGGGGGACTAGCGGGGGAGGGGAGACCCAGTACTTC. It specifies CASRGGTSGGGETQYF.

On this clonotype: The CDR3 does not end in the conserved phenylalanine or tryptophan, so this is likely a read error. The limits of the CDR3 on the DNA are not certain, so only TCRdb's listed CDR3 is given. The chain uses TRBV6-5 and TRBJ2-6; TRBD1, as called in the table, went unchecked against the DNA. Germline V gene data show CDR1 as MNHEY and CDR2 as SVGAGI. Inclusive of both ends, the CDR3 amounts to 18 amino acids. This chain's CDR3 is CTSSPWTGMKAGANVMTI.

For this clonotype: Compared with germline, one end of the junction differs, possibly owing to a read error. The V gene is TRBV11-1, the J gene TRBJ2-1; no reliable D call. Germline V gives CDR1 SGHAT, CDR2 FQDESV (reference sequence). This CDR3 contains 13 residues. CDR3 nucleotide sequence: TGTGCCAGCAACCTAGGCCGGGCGAATGAGCACTTCTTC. Protein product: CASNLGRANEHFF. Combining the CDR3 with reference TRBV11-1 and TRBJ2-1 gives the whole variable domain EAEVAQSPRYKITEKSQAVAFWCDPISGHATLYWYRQILGQGPELLVQFQDESVVDDSQLPKDRFSAERLKGVDSTLKIQPAELGDSAMYLCASNLGRANEHFFGPGTRLTVL.

For this clonotype: Given a much more abundant clone one base away, this may be a read error. In this CDR3 the conserved last residue, phenylalanine or tryptophan, is missing, so a read error is likely. The chain employs TRBV9 and TRBJ2-5; D may be TRBD2 (5 bases). V was shortened by 0 bases and J by 5 bases, with 11 bases between the two germline ends. Germline CDR1 and CDR2: SGDLS and YYNGEE. The CDR3 sequence is 14 residues long. CDR3 loop: CASSVDLREETQYS. CDR3 bases: TGTGCCAGCAGCGTAGACTTAAGGGAGGAGACCCAGTACTCC.

This chain joins TRBV10-3 and TRBJ2-7; 8 nucleotides align to TRBD2. Trimming took 8 bases from V and 5 from J; bases not matched to a gene: 11. The CDR3 runs 14 residues. Germline V CDR1 and CDR2: ENHRY, SYGVKD. For the CDR3, the DNA is TGTGCCATCGGTGGGGGTAGCGGGAACCACGAGCAGTACTTC. It codes for CAIGGGSGNHEQYF.

A remark on this clonotype: In this CDR3 the conserved last residue, phenylalanine or tryptophan, is missing, so a read error is likely. The chain is built from TRBV12-3 or TRBV12-4 and TRBJ2-4; D gene uncertain. CDR3 size: 12 residues. As DNA, the CDR3 is TGTGCCAGCAGTTTGGGAAAAAACACTCAGTACTTA. Encoded protein: CASSLGKNTQYL.

Details on this clonotype: Likely a read error: the CDR3 ends without its conserved phenylalanine or tryptophan. The CDR3 sequence is CASRETVYEQYL. Written as DNA, the CDR3 is TGTGCCAGCAGGGAAACCGTCTACGAGCAGTACTTA. The gene calls are TRBV6-1 and TRBJ2-7; D is undetermined. This CDR3 is 12 amino acids long. The V end was cut by 6 bases, the J end by 3 bases, with 9 bases between. Germline assignment: CDR1 MNHNS and CDR2 SASEGT.

As to this clonotype: One end of the junction fails to match germline, which may point to a read error. The V gene is TRBV6-5, the J gene TRBJ2-5, with a possible D match to TRBD2 (6 bases). CDR3 size: 15 residues. Per the germline V gene, CDR1 is MNHEY and CDR2 is SVGAGI. In DNA form, the CDR3 reads TGTGCCAGCAGTAAACGGGTGGAGGGTCAAGAGACCCAGTATTTC. It translates to CASSKRVEGQETQYF.

The rearrangement links TRBV29-1 to TRBJ2-7; TRBD2 might be the D (6 bases). CDR1 is SQVTM, CDR2 ANQGSEA, per germline. The CDR3 has 9 residues. The CDR3 DNA sequence: TGCAGTCCCCGGGAGAGGAAGTACTTC. The encoded protein is CSPRERKYF.

The table lists this clonotype with a count of one. The junction differs from germline at one of its ends, possibly a read error. The rearrangement joins TRBV16 to TRBJ2-5; D assignment may be TRBD1 or TRBD2 (5 bases each). Germline V lookup: CDR1 KGHSY, CDR2 FQNENV. The CDR3 has 14 amino acids. The CDR3 loop reads CASSQWDGQEIQYF. The DNA of the CDR3 is TGTGCCAGCAGCCAATGGGACGGCCAAGAGATCCAGTACTTT.

This clonotype is deemed large. The rearrangement uses TRBV11-2 and TRBJ2-5, with D possibly being TRBD2 (5 bases). The length of the CDR3 is 13 residues. The germline gives CDR1 SGHAT, CDR2 FQNNGV. V gave up 3 bases and J gave up 4 bases, with 9 bases separating them. CDR3 sequence (DNA): TGTGCCAGCAGCTTTAGCGTCGGAGAGACCCAGTACTTC. Its protein is CASSFSVGETQYF.

In its sample, this clonotype was seen once. At one end, the junction sequence differs from germline, possibly due to a read error. The CDR3 region has the DNA TGCGCCAGCAGCCGGGGACAGGGAAGCACCGGGGAGCTGCTTTTT. This translates into CASSRGQGSTGELLF. This chain links TRBV4-1 with TRBJ2-2, with TRBD1 matching 9 bases. CDR1 and CDR2 from the germline V gene are MGHRA and YSYEKL. The CDR3 has 15 amino acids.

As regards this clonotype: A much larger clone sits a single nucleotide away, making a read error possible. The genes are TRBV28 and TRBJ2-3; 9 nucleotides line up with TRBD2. This CDR3 contains 14 residues. Germline V gene sequence: CDR1 MDHEN, CDR2 SYDVKM. Trimming at V came to 9 bases and at J to 6 bases, leaving 10 bases not matched to a gene. CDR3 loop: CARSLSGSDDTQYF. The CDR3 nucleotides are TGTGCCAGGAGCCTTAGCGGGAGTGACGATACGCAGTATTTT. The complete variable domain, with remaining parts taken from reference TRBV28 and TRBJ2-3, reads DVKVTQSSRYLVKRTGEKVFLECVQDMDHENMFWYRQDPGLGLRLIYFSYDVKMKEKGDIPEGYSVSREKKERFSLILESASTNQTSMYLCARSLSGSDDTQYFGPGTRLTVL.

With regard to this clonotype: One end of the junction does not line up with germline, which may come from a read error. J is TRBJ1-4 and V is TRBV7-8; D is uncertain. The germline V gene encodes CDR1 SGHVS and CDR2 FQNEAQ. This CDR3 is built from 14 residues. The CDR3 coding sequence is TGTGACAGCAGCCCAGGCGCAACTAATGAAAAACTGTTTTTT. The encoded protein is CDSSPGATNEKLFF.

This clonotype turned up a few times. The rearrangement uses TRBV24-1 and TRBJ2-5; the match to TRBD2 covers 10 bases. V was clipped by 9 bases and J by 0 bases; unmatched bases: 3. Germline CDR1 is KGHDR and CDR2 is SFDVKD. This CDR3 region has 14 residues. The CDR3 nucleotides read TGTGCCACCGGGACTAGCGATAACCAAGAGACCCAGTACTTC. This translates into CATGTSDNQETQYF.

As concerns this clonotype: A much larger clone sits a single nucleotide away, making a read error possible. The chain carries TRBV6-4 and TRBJ2-1; no firm D call. Germline V gene sequence: CDR1 MRHNA, CDR2 SNTAGT. The CDR3 has 16 residues. V was clipped by 7 bases and J by 2 bases, with 18 bases between them. The DNA of the CDR3 is TGTGCCAGCAACCAAGTTGGCGTGAGGCCCTACAATGAGCAGTTCTTC. Amino acids: CASNQVGVRPYNEQFF.

The sample holds a few counts of this clonotype. This chain links TRBV7-3 with TRBJ2-2; tentatively, D is TRBD1 or TRBD2 (5 bases each). This CDR3 is built from 16 residues. CDR1 and CDR2 from the germline V gene are SGHTA and FQGTGA. V was pared by 0 bases and J by 2 bases, with 10 bases between. CDR3 sequence (DNA): TGTGCCAGCAGCTTAACGTGGGGGAATAACACCGGGGAGCTGTTTTTT. This gives the protein CASSLTWGNNTGELFF. Full variable domain (rest looked up from reference TRBV7-3 and TRBJ2-2): GAGVSQTPSNKVTEKGKYVELRCDPISGHTALYWYRQSLGQGPEFLIYFQGTGAADDSGLPNDRFFAVRPEGSVSTLKIQRTERGDSAVYLCASSLTWGNNTGELFFGEGSRLTVL.

Comments on this clonotype: Mismatch with germline at one junction end may stem from a read error. This chain connects TRBV29-1 to TRBJ1-4; 8 bases fit TRBD1. CDR1 is SQVTM and CDR2 is ANQGSEA in the germline V gene. The length of the CDR3 is 15 residues. In nucleotides, the CDR3 is TGCGGCGTTGAATCCCTAGGACAGGGTGATGGAAAACTGTTTTTT. Its protein product is CGVESLGQGDGKLFF.

The V call is TRBV6-2 or TRBV6-3, the J call TRBJ1-2; unclear D gene. The CDR3 totals 13 residues. The V gene's germline CDR1 is MNHEY and CDR2 SVGEGT. This CDR3 reads CASSYDDNYGYTF. The DNA of the CDR3 is TGTGCAAGTAGTTACGACGATAACTATGGCTACACCTTC.

The CDR3 is CASSNGGAKTEAFF. The CDR3 DNA is TGTGCCAGCAGTAATGGTGGGGCGAAGACTGAAGCTTTCTTT. The chain has TRBV6-5 and TRBJ1-1, with D maybe TRBD1 (5 bases). Germline-derived CDR1 and CDR2 are MNHEY and SVGAGI. Between the trimmed V and J ends, which lost 5 bases and 5 bases, there was a span of 15 bases. The CDR3 totals 14 residues.

This clonotype came up a few times. The chain links TRBV11-2 to TRBJ2-7; unclear D gene. Trimming removed 10 bases from V and 1 base from J, with 20 bases in between. There are 15 residues in the CDR3. The germline V gene encodes CDR1 SGHAT and CDR2 FQNNGV. The CDR3: CANSLSLGISYEQYF. The CDR3 DNA follows: TGTGCCAACAGTCTATCTCTGGGAATATCCTACGAGCAGTACTTC. Together with reference TRBV11-2 and TRBJ2-7, the CDR3 gives the full variable domain: EAGVAQSPRYKIIEKRQSVAFWCNPISGHATLYWYQQILGQGPKLLIQFQNNGVVDDSQLPKDRFSAERLKGVDSTLKIQPAKLEDSAVYLCANSLSLGISYEQYFGPGTRLTVT.

The chain links TRBV29-1 to TRBJ2-5, with a possible D match to TRBD2 (6 bases). Germline V gene data show CDR1 as SQVTM and CDR2 as ANQGSEA. CDR3 length equals 13 residues. V was cut by 5 bases and J by 5 bases, with 15 bases left in between. For the CDR3, the DNA is TGCAGCGTTTATACGGGAGTAGTGGAGACCCAGTACTTC. This sequence encodes CSVYTGVVETQYF.

V usage is TRBV4-2 and J usage is TRBJ2-3; 9 nucleotides agree with TRBD2. Germline values: CDR1 LGHNA, CDR2 YNFKEQ. This CDR3 has 16 amino acids. V lost 2 bases and J lost 4; bases outside the gene matches: 7. The CDR3 protein is CASSQNMAGGPDTQYF. In nucleotides, the CDR3 is TGTGCCAGCAGCCAAAATATGGCGGGAGGGCCAGATACGCAGTATTTT.

With regard to this clonotype: The germline gene is not matched at one end of the junction; a read error may be the cause. The chain has TRBV11-1 and TRBJ2-3; D possibly corresponds to TRBD2 (6 bases). The CDR3 loop spans 16 amino acids. Per the germline V gene, CDR1 is SGHAT and CDR2 is FQDESV (reference sequence). The CDR3 loop is CVSSLGTGIQTDTQYF. The CDR3 nucleotides are TGTGTCAGCAGCCTCGGGACTGGCATACAAACAGATACGCAGTATTTT.

This chain uses TRBV6-5 with TRBJ2-1; 8 nucleotides agree with TRBD2. After removal of 6 bases from V and 10 bases from J, the junction contained 14 bases not matched to a gene. From germline, CDR1 is MNHEY and CDR2 SVGAGI. The CDR3 runs to 15 residues. The CDR3 DNA follows: TGTGCCAGCAGATCCGAGGGAGTAGCGGGAAACGAGCAGTTCTTC. Its protein product is CASRSEGVAGNEQFF.

This chain uses TRBV20-1 with TRBJ2-6; D is perhaps TRBD1 (5 bases). The length of the CDR3 is 15 residues. V was cut by 0 bases and J by 6 bases, with 12 bases left in between. Germline V gene lookup returns CDR1 DFQATT and CDR2 SNEGSKA (reference sequence). DNA for the CDR3: TGCAGTGCTAGAGATGTAGGGGCCGTGGCCAACGTCCTGACTTTC. Protein: CSARDVGAVANVLTF.

The table lists this clonotype with a few counts. The chain combines TRBV5-1 with TRBJ2-2; either TRBD1 or TRBD2 may supply D (5 bases each). The germline gives CDR1 SGHRS, CDR2 YFSETQ. This CDR3 is built from 14 residues. V lost 3 bases and J lost 4, with 10 bases in between. CDR3 DNA sequence: TGCGCCAGCAGCTGGGGACGAGGCACCGGGGAGCTGTTTTTT. Protein: CASSWGRGTGELFF.

With respect to this clonotype: Mismatch with germline at one junction end may stem from a read error. The genes are TRBV29-1 and TRBJ1-1; the D gene is possibly TRBD1 (5 bases). The CDR3 spans 11 residues. The V gene's germline CDR1 is SQVTM and CDR2 ANQGSEA. The CDR3 coding sequence is TGCAGCGTTATGGGGGGAATGGAAGCTCTCTTT. Translating gives CSVMGGMEALF.

This clonotype was seen repeatedly, ten times or more. This rearrangement joins TRBV7-8 to TRBJ1-4; D ambiguous. Trimming stripped 2 bases from V and 5 bases from J, with 9 bases between. CDR3 length: 14 residues. The germline gives CDR1 SGHVS, CDR2 FQNEAQ. CDR3 sequence reads: CASSLRHLNEKLFF. The CDR3 DNA reads TGTGCCAGCAGCTTAAGACACTTGAATGAAAAACTGTTTTTT.